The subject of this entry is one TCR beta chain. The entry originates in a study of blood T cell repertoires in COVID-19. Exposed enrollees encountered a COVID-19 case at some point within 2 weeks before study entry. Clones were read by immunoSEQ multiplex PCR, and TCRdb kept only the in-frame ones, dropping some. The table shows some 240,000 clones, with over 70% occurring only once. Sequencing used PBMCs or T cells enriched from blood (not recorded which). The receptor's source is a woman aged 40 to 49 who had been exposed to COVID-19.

The CDR3 coding sequence is TGTGCCAGCAGCTTAGGGGACTATAGCACAGATACGCAGTATTTT. It translates to CASSLGDYSTDTQYF. V gene TRBV11-3 combines with J gene TRBJ2-3; 7 bases line up with TRBD2. The CDR3 extends over 15 amino acids. The V and J ends lost 1 base and 0 bases, in that order; junction bases with no gene match: 1. Germline CDR1 is SGHNT and CDR2 is YENEEA.